These T cell receptor beta chains were read from a single sample in a study of T cell changes during pregnancy in multiple sclerosis. Assay: immunoSEQ multiplex PCR; the TCRdb copy retains only in-frame clones and omits some. The data contain some 30,000 clones, roughly nine tenths of them singletons. Sequences were derived from CD8+ T cells from peripheral blood mononuclear cells, sampled in the second trimester of pregnancy. These receptors came from a female donor with multiple sclerosis, enrolled in a pregnancy study. Both conserved end residues are part of each CDR3. Each record gives: J gene, clone size, D gene, V gene, CDR3 protein, CDR3 DNA. D genes are given only for firm matches. The size field is filled for only some rows; it gives once, few, many or a size class.

j_gene: TRBJ2-7
abundance: .
d_gene: .
v_gene: TRBV7-9
CDR3aa: CASSLAITEGTYF
CDR3nt: TGTGCCAGCAGCTTAGCGATTACGGAGGGGACGTACTTC

j_gene: TRBJ2-2
abundance: .
d_gene: .
v_gene: TRBV11-3
CDR3aa: CASSLAPRTGELFF
CDR3nt: TGTGCCAGCAGCTTAGCACCGCGGACCGGGGAGCTGTTTTTT

j_gene: TRBJ2-2
abundance: .
d_gene: TRBD1
v_gene: TRBV28
CDR3aa: CASSLPTRTGTGELFF
CDR3nt: TGTGCCAGCAGTTTACCTACACGGACAGGCACCGGGGAGCTGTTTTTT

j_gene: TRBJ2-7
abundance: few
d_gene: .
v_gene: TRBV28
CDR3aa: CASSALREQYF
CDR3nt: TGTGCCAGCAGTGCGCTGAGGGAGCAGTACTTC

j_gene: TRBJ2-7
abundance: .
d_gene: .
v_gene: TRBV28
CDR3aa: CASSFASAIDEQYF
CDR3nt: TGTGCCAGCAGTTTCGCTAGCGCAATCGACGAGCAGTACTTC

j_gene: TRBJ2-1
abundance: .
d_gene: TRBD2
v_gene: TRBV7-8
CDR3aa: CASSSRLAGDPNNEQFF
CDR3nt: TGTGCCAGCAGCTCCCGACTAGCGGGGGACCCGAACAATGAGCAGTTCTTC

j_gene: TRBJ2-3
abundance: few
d_gene: TRBD2
v_gene: TRBV7-2
CDR3aa: CASSFLGLADTQYF
CDR3nt: TGTGCCAGCAGCTTCCTGGGACTAGCAGATACGCAGTATTTT

j_gene: TRBJ1-4
abundance: .
d_gene: .
v_gene: TRBV6-5
CDR3aa: CATHDSPNEKLFF
CDR3nt: TGTGCCACCCACGACAGTCCTAATGAAAAACTGTTTTTT

j_gene: TRBJ1-2
abundance: .
d_gene: .
v_gene: TRBV29-1
CDR3aa: CSVVPDSTYGYTF
CDR3nt: TGCAGCGTTGTCCCGGACAGCACCTATGGCTACACCTTC

j_gene: TRBJ1-1
abundance: few
d_gene: .
v_gene: TRBV19
CDR3aa: CASSTGNTEAFF
CDR3nt: TGTGCCAGTAGTACGGGAAACACTGAAGCTTTCTTT

j_gene: TRBJ1-2
abundance: .
d_gene: .
v_gene: TRBV27
CDR3aa: CASTERAGAGGYTF
CDR3nt: TGTGCCAGCACCGAACGGGCGGGGGCAGGTGGCTACACCTTC

j_gene: TRBJ1-2
abundance: .
d_gene: .
v_gene: TRBV7-9
CDR3aa: CASSFGRGYGYTF
CDR3nt: TGTGCCAGCAGCTTCGGCAGGGGCTATGGCTACACCTTC

j_gene: TRBJ1-5
abundance: .
d_gene: .
v_gene: TRBV19
CDR3aa: CASSSDRSTRNNQPQHF
CDR3nt: TGTGCCAGTAGTAGCGACAGAAGCACTCGGAACAATCAGCCCCAGCATTTT

j_gene: TRBJ1-2
abundance: .
d_gene: .
v_gene: TRBV25-1
CDR3aa: CASYTGVHGYTF
CDR3nt: TGTGCCAGTTATACAGGAGTCCATGGCTACACCTTC

j_gene: TRBJ1-2
abundance: .
d_gene: TRBD1
v_gene: TRBV13
CDR3aa: CASSLWGTGVGGYTF
CDR3nt: TGTGCCAGCAGCTTATGGGGGACAGGGGTCGGTGGCTACACCTTC

j_gene: TRBJ2-3
abundance: .
d_gene: .
v_gene: TRBV28
CDR3aa: CASSLNPRVQGDTQYF
CDR3nt: TGTGCCAGCAGTTTAAATCCGCGGGTGCAAGGGGATACGCAGTATTTT

j_gene: TRBJ2-3
abundance: once
d_gene: TRBD2
v_gene: TRBV29-1
CDR3aa: CSVVSGLAGDGGRTDTQYF
CDR3nt: TGCAGCGTTGTATCCGGACTAGCGGGAGACGGTGGGAGGACAGATACGCAGTATTTT

j_gene: TRBJ2-7
abundance: .
d_gene: TRBD2
v_gene: TRBV2
CDR3aa: CASRQPGLAAGGRYEQYF
CDR3nt: TGTGCCAGCAGACAACCGGGACTAGCGGCGGGAGGTCGGTACGAGCAGTACTTC

j_gene: TRBJ1-1
abundance: .
d_gene: TRBD1
v_gene: TRBV27
CDR3aa: CASSLTGPNTEAFF
CDR3nt: TGTGCCAGCAGTTTGACAGGGCCGAACACTGAAGCTTTCTTT

j_gene: TRBJ1-5
abundance: .
d_gene: TRBD1
v_gene: TRBV10-1
CDR3aa: CALQGVQPQHF
CDR3nt: TGCGCTCTTCAGGGGGTCCAGCCCCAGCATTTT

j_gene: TRBJ2-1
abundance: once
d_gene: .
v_gene: TRBV27
CDR3aa: CASRVGGDYNEQFF
CDR3nt: TGTGCCAGCAGGGTTGGCGGGGACTACAATGAGCAGTTCTTC

j_gene: TRBJ2-1
abundance: .
d_gene: .
v_gene: TRBV19
CDR3aa: CASSTDGSSYNEQFF
CDR3nt: TGTGCCAGTAGTACAGACGGGAGCTCCTACAATGAGCAGTTCTTC

j_gene: TRBJ2-1
abundance: .
d_gene: .
v_gene: TRBV28
CDR3aa: CASSSNGNYNEQFF
CDR3nt: TGTGCCAGCAGTTCCAACGGGAACTACAATGAGCAGTTCTTC

j_gene: TRBJ1-2
abundance: .
d_gene: TRBD1
v_gene: TRBV19
CDR3aa: CASSKNRGWSGYTF
CDR3nt: TGTGCCAGTAGTAAAAACAGGGGATGGAGCGGCTACACCTTC

j_gene: TRBJ2-3
abundance: .
d_gene: .
v_gene: TRBV2
CDR3aa: CASKRRDFYTDTQYF
CDR3nt: TGTGCCAGCAAACGCCGGGACTTCTACACAGATACGCAGTATTTT

j_gene: TRBJ2-7
abundance: .
d_gene: TRBD1
v_gene: TRBV15
CDR3aa: CATRDPGQGAMGDEQYF
CDR3nt: TGTGCCACCAGAGACCCGGGACAGGGGGCAATGGGCGACGAGCAGTACTTC

j_gene: TRBJ1-6
abundance: few
d_gene: TRBD1
v_gene: TRBV30
CDR3aa: CAWSAGGGSSPLHF
CDR3nt: TGTGCCTGGAGTGCGGGAGGGGGCAGTTCACCCCTCCACTTT

j_gene: TRBJ2-7
abundance: .
d_gene: TRBD2
v_gene: TRBV11-3
CDR3aa: CASSLDPSGSYEQYF
CDR3nt: TGTGCCAGCAGCTTAGATCCTAGCGGGAGCTACGAGCAGTACTTC

j_gene: TRBJ1-1
abundance: .
d_gene: .
v_gene: TRBV7-3
CDR3aa: CASSSSPGTEAFF
CDR3nt: TGTGCCAGCAGCTCATCACCGGGCACTGAAGCTTTCTTT